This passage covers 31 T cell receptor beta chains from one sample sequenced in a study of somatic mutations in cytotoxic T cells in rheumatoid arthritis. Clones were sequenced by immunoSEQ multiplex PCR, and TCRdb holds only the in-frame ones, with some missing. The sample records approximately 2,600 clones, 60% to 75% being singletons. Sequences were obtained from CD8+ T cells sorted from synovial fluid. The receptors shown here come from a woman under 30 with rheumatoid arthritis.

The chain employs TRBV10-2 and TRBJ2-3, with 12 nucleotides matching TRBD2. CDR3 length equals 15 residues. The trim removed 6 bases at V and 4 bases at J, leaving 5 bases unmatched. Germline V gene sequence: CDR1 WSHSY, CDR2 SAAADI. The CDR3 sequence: CASRGLAGYSDTQYF. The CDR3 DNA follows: TGCGCCAGCAGAGGACTAGCGGGATATTCAGATACGCAGTATTTT.

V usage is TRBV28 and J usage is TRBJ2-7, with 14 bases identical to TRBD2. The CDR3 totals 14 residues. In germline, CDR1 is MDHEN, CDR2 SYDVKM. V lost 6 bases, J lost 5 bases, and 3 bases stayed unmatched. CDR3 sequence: CASRGLAGADEQYF. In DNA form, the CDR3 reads TGTGCCAGCAGGGGACTAGCGGGAGCTGACGAGCAGTACTTC. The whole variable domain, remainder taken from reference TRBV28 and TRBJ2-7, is DVKVTQSSRYLVKRTGEKVFLECVQDMDHENMFWYRQDPGLGLRLIYFSYDVKMKEKGDIPEGYSVSREKKERFSLILESASTNQTSMYLCASRGLAGADEQYFGPGTRLTVT.

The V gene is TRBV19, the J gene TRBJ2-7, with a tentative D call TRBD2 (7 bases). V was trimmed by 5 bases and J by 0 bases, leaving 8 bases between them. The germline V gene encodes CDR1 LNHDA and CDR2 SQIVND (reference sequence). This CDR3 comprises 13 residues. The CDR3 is CASSAGASYEQYF. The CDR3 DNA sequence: TGTGCCAGTAGTGCGGGGGCCTCCTACGAGCAGTACTTC. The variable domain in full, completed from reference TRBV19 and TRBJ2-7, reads DGGITQSPKYLFRKEGQNVTLSCEQNLNHDAMYWYRQDPGQGLRLIYYSQIVNDFQKGDIAEGYSVSREKKESFPLTVTSAQKNPTAFYLCASSAGASYEQYFGPGTRLTVT.

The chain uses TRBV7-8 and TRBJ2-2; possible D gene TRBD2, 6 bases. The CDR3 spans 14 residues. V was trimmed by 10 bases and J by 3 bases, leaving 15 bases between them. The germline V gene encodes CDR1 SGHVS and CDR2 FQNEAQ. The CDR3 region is CATLGGDYTGELFF. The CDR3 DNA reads TGTGCCACCCTAGGCGGGGATTACACCGGGGAGCTGTTTTTT.

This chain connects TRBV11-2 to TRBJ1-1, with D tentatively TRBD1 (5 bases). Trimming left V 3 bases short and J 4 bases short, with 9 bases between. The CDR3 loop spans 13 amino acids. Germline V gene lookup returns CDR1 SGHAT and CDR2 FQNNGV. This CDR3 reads CASSFGQGTEAFF. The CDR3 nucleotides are TGTGCCAGCAGCTTCGGGCAGGGCACTGAAGCTTTCTTT.

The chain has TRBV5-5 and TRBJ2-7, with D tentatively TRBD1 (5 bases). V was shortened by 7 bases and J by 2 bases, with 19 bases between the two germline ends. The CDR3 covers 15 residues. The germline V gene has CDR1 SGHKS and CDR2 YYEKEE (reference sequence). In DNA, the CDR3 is TGTGCCAGCCGCCCGCTACCCCAGGGAACCTACGAGCAGTACTTC. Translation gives CASRPLPQGTYEQYF. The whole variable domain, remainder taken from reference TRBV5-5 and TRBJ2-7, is DAGVTQSPTHLIKTRGQQVTLRCSPISGHKSVSWYQQVLGQGPQFIFQYYEKEERGRGNFPDRFSARQFPNYSSELNVNALLLGDSALYLCASRPLPQGTYEQYFGPGTRLTVT.

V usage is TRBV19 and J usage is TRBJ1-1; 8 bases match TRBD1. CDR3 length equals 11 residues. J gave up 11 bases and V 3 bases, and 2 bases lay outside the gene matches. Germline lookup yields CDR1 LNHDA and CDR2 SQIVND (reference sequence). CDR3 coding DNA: TGTGCCAGTAGTATGGACAGGGCCGCTTTCTTT. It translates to CASSMDRAAFF.

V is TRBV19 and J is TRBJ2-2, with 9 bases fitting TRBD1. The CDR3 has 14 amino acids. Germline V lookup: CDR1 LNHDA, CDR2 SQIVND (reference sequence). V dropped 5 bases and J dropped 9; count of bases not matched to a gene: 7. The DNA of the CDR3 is TGTGCCAGTAGTCTGGACAGGGGTGGCTGGGAGCTGTTTTTT. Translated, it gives CASSLDRGGWELFF.

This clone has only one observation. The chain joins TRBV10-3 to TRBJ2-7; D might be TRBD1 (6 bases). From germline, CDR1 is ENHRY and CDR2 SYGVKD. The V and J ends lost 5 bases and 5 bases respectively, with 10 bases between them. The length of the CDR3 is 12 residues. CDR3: CAISNREDEQYF. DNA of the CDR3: TGTGCCATCAGTAACAGGGAAGACGAGCAGTACTTC.

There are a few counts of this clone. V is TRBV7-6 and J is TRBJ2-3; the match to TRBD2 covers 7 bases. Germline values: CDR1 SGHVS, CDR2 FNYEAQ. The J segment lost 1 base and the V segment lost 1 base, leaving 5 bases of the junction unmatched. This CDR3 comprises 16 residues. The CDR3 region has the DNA TGTGCCAGCAGCTTAGAGTCTAGCGGTGGCACAGATACGCAGTATTTT. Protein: CASSLESSGGTDTQYF.

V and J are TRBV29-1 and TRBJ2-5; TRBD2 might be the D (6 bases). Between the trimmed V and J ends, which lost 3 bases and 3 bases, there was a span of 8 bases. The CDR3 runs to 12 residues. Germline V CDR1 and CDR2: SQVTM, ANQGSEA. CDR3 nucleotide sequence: TGCAGCGTTGAGCGACTAGAAGAGACCCAGTACTTC. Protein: CSVERLEETQYF.

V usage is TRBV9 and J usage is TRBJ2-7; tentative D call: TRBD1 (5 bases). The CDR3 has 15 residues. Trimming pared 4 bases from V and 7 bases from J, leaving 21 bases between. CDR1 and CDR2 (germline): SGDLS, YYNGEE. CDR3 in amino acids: CASSLGPGNLREQYF. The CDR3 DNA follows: TGTGCCAGCAGCCTCGGGCCAGGGAATCTACGGGAGCAGTACTTC. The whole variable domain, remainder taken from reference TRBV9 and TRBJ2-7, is DSGVTQTPKHLITATGQRVTLRCSPRSGDLSVYWYQQSLDQGLQFLIQYYNGEERAKGNILERFSAQQFPDLHSELNLSSLELGDSALYFCASSLGPGNLREQYFGPGTRLTVT.

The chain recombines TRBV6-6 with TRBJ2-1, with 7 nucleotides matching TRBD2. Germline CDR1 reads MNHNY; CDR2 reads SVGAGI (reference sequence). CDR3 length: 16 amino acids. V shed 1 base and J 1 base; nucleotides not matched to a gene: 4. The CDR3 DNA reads TGTGCCAGCAGTTACTGGGAGCGGGATTCCTACAATGAGCAGTTCTTC. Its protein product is CASSYWERDSYNEQFF.

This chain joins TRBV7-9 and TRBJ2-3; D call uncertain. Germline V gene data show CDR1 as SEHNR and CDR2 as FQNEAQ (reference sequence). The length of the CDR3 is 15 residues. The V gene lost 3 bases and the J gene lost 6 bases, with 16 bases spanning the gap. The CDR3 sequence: CASSFVLGPRDTQYF. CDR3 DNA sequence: TGTGCCAGCAGCTTTGTGTTGGGCCCTCGGGATACGCAGTATTTT.

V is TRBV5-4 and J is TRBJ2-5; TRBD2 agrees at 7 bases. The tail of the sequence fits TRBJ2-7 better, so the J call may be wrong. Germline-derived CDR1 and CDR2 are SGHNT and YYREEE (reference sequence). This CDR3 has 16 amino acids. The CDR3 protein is CASSLDLGGSFDEQYF. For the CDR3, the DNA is TGTGCCAGCAGCTTGGATTTGGGCGGGAGTTTCGACGAGCAGTACTTC.

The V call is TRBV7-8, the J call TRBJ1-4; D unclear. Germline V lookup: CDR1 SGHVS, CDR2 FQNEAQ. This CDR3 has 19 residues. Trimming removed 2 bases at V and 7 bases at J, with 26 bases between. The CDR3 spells CASSLRVVRVAYRGEKLFF. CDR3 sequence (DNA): TGTGCCAGCAGCTTAAGGGTAGTAAGAGTCGCTTATCGGGGTGAAAAACTGTTTTTT.

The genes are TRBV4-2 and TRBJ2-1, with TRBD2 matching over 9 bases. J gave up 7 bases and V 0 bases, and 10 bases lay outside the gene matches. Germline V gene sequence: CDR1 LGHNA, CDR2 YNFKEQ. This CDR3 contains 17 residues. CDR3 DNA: TGTGCCAGCAGCCAAGAGGGGTTAGGTAGCGGGAGAAATGAGCAGTTCTTC. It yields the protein CASSQEGLGSGRNEQFF.

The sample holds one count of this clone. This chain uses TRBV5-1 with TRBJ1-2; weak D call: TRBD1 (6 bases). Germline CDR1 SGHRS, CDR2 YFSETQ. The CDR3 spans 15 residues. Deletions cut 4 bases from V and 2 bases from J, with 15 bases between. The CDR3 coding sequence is TGCGCCAGCAGCCGTGATCCGACAGGCAACTATGGCTACACCTTC. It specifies CASSRDPTGNYGYTF. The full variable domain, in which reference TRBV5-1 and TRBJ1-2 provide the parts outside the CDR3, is KAGVTQTPRYLIKTRGQQVTLSCSPISGHRSVSWYQQTPGQGLQFLFEYFSETQRNKGNFPGRFSGRQFSNSRSEMNVSTLELGDSALYLCASSRDPTGNYGYTFGSGTRLTVV.

CDR3 coding DNA: TGTGCCAGCAGCTTAAGACCCCGCGGAATCTACGAGCAGTACTTC. Its protein is CASSLRPRGIYEQYF. The rearrangement uses TRBV11-2 and TRBJ2-7; no definite D call. This CDR3 has 15 amino acids. V dropped 2 bases and J dropped 3 bases, with 14 bases sitting between them. Germline CDR1 and CDR2: SGHAT and FQNNGV.

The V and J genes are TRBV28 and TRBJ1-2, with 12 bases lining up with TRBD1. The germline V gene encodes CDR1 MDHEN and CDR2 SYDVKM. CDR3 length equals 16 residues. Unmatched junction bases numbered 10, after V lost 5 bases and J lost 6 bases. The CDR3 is CASSGRDRGLGDGYTF. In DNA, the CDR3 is TGTGCCAGCAGTGGAAGGGACAGGGGGCTAGGGGATGGCTACACCTTC.

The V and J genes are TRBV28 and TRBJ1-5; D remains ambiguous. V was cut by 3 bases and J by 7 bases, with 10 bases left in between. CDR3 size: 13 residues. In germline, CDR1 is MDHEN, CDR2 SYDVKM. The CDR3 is CASSLRGMQPQHF. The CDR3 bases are TGTGCCAGCAGTTTGCGGGGAATGCAGCCCCAGCATTTT.

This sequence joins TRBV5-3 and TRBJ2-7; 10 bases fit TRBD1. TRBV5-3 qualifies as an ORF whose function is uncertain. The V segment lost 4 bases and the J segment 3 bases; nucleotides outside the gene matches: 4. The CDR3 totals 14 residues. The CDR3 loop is CARSPDRGDYEQYF. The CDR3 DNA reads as TGTGCCAGAAGCCCGGACAGGGGGGACTACGAGCAGTACTTC.

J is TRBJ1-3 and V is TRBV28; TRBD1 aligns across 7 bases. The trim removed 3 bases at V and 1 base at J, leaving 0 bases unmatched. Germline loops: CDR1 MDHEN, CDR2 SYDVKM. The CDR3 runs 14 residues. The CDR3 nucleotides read TGTGCCAGCAGTTTCAGGGGGTCTGGAAACACCATATATTTT. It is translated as CASSFRGSGNTIYF.

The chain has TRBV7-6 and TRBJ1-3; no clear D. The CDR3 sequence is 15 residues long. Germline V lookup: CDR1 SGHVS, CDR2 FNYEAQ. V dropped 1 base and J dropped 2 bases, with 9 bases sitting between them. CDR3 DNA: TGTGCCAGCAGCTTAGAGCCCGGGACTGGAAACACCATATATTTT. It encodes CASSLEPGTGNTIYF.

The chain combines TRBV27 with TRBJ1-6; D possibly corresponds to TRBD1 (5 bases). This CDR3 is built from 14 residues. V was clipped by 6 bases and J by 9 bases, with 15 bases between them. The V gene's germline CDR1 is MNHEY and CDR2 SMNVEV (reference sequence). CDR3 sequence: CASSFLGAGSPLHF. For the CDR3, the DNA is TGTGCCAGCAGCTTTCTAGGGGCAGGTTCACCCCTCCACTTT.

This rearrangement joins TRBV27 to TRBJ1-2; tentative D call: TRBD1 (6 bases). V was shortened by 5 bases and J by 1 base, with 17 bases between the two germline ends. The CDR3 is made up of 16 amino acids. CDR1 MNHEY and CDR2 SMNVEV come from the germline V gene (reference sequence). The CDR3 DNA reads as TGTGCCAGCAGTCCACGACAGGCTGGGTTTAACTATGGCTACACCTTC. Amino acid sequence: CASSPRQAGFNYGYTF.

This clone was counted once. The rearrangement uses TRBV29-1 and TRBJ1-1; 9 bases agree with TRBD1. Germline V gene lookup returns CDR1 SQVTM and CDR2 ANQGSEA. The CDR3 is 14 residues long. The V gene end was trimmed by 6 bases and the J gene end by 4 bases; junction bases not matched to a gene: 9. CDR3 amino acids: CSVESDRGFTEAFF. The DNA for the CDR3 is TGCAGCGTAGAGTCGGACAGGGGATTCACTGAAGCTTTCTTT.

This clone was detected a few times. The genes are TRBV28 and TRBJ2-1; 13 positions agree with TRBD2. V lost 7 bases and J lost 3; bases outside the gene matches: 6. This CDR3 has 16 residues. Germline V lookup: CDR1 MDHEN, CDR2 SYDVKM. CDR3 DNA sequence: TGTGCCAGCACCCTACTAGCGGGGGGGTACTACAATGAGCAGTTCTTC. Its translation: CASTLLAGGYYNEQFF.

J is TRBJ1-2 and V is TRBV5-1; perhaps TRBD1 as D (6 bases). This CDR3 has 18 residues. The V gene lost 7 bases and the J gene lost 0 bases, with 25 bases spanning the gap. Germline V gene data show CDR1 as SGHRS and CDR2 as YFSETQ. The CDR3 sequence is CASQIGVTGTLPNYGYTF. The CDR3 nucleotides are TGCGCCAGCCAGATCGGCGTGACAGGTACCCTTCCTAACTATGGCTACACCTTC.

The CDR3 reads CASSVEGGGASSHTQYF. CDR3 nucleotide sequence: TGTGCCAGCAGCGTAGAGGGGGGGGGAGCCTCTTCTCATACGCAGTATTTT. The chain is built from TRBV9 and TRBJ2-3, with TRBD2 as a possible D gene (7 bases). CDR3 size: 17 residues. V lost 0 bases to trimming and J lost 7 bases, with 21 bases between them. Looked up from germline, CDR1 is SGDLS and CDR2 is YYNGEE.

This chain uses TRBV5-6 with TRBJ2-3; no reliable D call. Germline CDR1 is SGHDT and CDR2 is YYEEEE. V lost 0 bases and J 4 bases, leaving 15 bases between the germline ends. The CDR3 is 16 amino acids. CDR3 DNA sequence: TGTGCCAGCAGCTTGGACCCCTCAACCACGGCAGATACGCAGTATTTT. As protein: CASSLDPSTTADTQYF.